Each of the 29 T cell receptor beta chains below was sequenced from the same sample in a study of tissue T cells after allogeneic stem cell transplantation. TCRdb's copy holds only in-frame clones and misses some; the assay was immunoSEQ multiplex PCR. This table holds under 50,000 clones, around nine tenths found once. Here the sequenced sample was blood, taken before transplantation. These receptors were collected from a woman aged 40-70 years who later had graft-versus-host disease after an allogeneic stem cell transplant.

CDR3 residues: CASSALSFSGRMYEQFF. CDR3 DNA sequence: TGCGCCAGCAGCGCGCTAAGTTTTAGCGGGAGGATGTATGAGCAGTTCTTC. The J gene is TRBJ2-1, the V gene TRBV5-1, with TRBD2 matching 10 bases. Germline values: CDR1 SGHRS, CDR2 YFSETQ. The CDR3 is 17 amino acids. V gave up 4 bases and J gave up 8 bases; unmatched junction bases: 15.

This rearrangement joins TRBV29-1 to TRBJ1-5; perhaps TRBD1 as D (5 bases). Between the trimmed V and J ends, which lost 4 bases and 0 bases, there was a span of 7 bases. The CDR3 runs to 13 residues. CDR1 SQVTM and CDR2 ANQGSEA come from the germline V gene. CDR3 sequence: CSVAGTSNQPQHF. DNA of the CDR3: TGCAGCGTTGCGGGGACTAGCAATCAGCCCCAGCATTTT.

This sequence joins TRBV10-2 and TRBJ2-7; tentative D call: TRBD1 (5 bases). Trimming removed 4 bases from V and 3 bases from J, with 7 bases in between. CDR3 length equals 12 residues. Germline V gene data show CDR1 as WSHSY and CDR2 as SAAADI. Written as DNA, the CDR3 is TGCGCCAGCAGTGTGACAGTCTACGAGCAGTACTTC. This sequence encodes CASSVTVYEQYF.

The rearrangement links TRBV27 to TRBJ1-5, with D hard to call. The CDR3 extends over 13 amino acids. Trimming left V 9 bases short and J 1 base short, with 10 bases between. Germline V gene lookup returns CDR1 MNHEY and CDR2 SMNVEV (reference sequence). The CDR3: CASSEFSNQPQHF. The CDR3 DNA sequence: TGTGCCAGTTCGGAGTTCAGCAATCAGCCCCAGCATTTT.

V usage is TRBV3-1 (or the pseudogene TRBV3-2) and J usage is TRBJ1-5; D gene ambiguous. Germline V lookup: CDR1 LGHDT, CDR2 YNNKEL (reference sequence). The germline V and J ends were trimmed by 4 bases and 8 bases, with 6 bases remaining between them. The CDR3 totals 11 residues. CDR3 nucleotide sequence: TGTGCCAGCAGCCGGATAAAGCCCCAGCATTTT. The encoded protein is CASSRIKPQHF.

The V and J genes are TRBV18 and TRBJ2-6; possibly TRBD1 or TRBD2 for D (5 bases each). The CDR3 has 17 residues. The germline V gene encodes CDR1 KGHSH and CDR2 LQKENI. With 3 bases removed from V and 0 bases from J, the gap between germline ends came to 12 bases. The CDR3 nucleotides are TGTGCCAGCTCACCGACAGTTACTAGCTCTGGGGCCAACGTCCTGACTTTC. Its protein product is CASSPTVTSSGANVLTF.

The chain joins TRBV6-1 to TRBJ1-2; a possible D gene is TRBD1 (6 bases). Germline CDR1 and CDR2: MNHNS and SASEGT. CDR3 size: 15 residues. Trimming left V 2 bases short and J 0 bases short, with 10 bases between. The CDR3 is CASSEQGNPNYGYTF. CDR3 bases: TGTGCCAGCAGTGAACAGGGGAATCCTAACTATGGCTACACCTTC.

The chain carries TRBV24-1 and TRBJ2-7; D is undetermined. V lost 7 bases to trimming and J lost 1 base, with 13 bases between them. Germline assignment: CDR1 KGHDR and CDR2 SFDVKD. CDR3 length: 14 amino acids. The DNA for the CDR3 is TGTGCCACCAGGACCAGCCGTCGTTCCTACGAGCAGTACTTC. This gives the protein CATRTSRRSYEQYF.

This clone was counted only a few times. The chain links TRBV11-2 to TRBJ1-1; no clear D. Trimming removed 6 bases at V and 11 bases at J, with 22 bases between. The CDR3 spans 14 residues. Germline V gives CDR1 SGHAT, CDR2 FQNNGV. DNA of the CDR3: TGTGCCAGCAGACCCCCGGCAGTCGGACGTCGCGCTTTCTTT. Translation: CASRPPAVGRRAFF.

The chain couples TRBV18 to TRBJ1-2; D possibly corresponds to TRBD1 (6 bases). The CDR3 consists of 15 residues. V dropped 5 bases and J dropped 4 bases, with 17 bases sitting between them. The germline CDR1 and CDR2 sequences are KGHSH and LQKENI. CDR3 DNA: TGTGCCAGCTCAGCAGGGGCTGCCTTTCTCTATGGCTACACCTTC. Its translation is CASSAGAAFLYGYTF.

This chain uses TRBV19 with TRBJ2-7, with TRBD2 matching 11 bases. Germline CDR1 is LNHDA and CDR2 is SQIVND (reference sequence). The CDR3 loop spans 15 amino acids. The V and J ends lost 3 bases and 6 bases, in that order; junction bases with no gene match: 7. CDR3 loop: CASSILAGGGGEQYF. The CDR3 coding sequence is TGTGCCAGTAGTATCCTAGCGGGAGGAGGAGGCGAGCAGTACTTC.

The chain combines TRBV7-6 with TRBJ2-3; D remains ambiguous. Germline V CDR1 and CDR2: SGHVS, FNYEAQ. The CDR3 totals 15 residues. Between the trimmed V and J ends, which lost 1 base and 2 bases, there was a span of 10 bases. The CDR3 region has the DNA TGTGCCAGCAGCTTAGGTTCTCATACCACAGATACGCAGTATTTT. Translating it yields CASSLGSHTTDTQYF.

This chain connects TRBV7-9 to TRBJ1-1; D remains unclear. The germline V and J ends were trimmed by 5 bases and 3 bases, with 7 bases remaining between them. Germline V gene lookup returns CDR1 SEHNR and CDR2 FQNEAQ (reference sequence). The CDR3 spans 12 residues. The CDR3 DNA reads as TGTGCCAGCAGCCAACCGGACACTGAAGCTTTCTTT. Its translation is CASSQPDTEAFF.

The CDR3 sequence is CASSLGVPGELFF. DNA of the CDR3: TGTGCCAGCAGCCTGGGGGTCCCCGGGGAGCTGTTTTTT. The rearrangement joins TRBV5-4 to TRBJ2-2; D may match TRBD1 or TRBD2 (5 bases each). CDR3 size: 13 residues. The germline V and J ends were trimmed by 4 bases and 6 bases, with 10 bases remaining between them. Germline CDR1 SGHNT, CDR2 YYREEE (reference sequence).

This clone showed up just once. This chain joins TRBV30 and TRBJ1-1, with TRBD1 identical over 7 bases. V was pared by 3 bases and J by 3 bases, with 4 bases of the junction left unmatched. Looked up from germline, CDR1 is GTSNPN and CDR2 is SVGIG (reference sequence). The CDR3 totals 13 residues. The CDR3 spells CAWRRGLYTEAFF. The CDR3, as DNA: TGTGCCTGGAGAAGGGGGCTCTACACTGAAGCTTTCTTT.

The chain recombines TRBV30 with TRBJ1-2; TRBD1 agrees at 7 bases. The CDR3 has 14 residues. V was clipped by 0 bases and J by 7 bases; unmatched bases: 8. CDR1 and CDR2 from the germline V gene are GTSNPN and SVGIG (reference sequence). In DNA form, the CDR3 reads TGTGCCTGGAGTGTACCGGCAGGGGGATCTGGCTACACCTTC. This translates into CAWSVPAGGSGYTF. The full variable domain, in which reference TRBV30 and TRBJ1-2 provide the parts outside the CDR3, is SQTIHQWPATLVQPVGSPLSLECTVEGTSNPNLYWYRQAAGRGLQLLFYSVGIGQISSEVPQNLSASRPQDRQFILSSKKLLLSDSGFYLCAWSVPAGGSGYTFGSGTRLTVV.

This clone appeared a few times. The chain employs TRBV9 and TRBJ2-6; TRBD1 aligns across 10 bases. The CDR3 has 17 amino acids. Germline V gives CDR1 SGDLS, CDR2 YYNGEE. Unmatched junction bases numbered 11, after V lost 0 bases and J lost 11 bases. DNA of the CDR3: TGTGCCAGCAGCGTAGGAAGGGACAGGGGACGTATTGACGTCCTGACTTTC. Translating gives CASSVGRDRGRIDVLTF. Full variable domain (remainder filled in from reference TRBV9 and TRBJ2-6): DSGVTQTPKHLITATGQRVTLRCSPRSGDLSVYWYQQSLDQGLQFLIQYYNGEERAKGNILERFSAQQFPDLHSELNLSSLELGDSALYFCASSVGRDRGRIDVLTFGAGSRLTVL.

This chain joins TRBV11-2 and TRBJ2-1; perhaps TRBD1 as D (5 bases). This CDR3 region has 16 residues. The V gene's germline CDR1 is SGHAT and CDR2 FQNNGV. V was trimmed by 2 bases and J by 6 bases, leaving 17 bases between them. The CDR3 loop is CASSLRGRVAGNEQFF. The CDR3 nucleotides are TGTGCCAGCAGCTTAAGAGGCAGGGTGGCCGGCAATGAGCAGTTCTTC.

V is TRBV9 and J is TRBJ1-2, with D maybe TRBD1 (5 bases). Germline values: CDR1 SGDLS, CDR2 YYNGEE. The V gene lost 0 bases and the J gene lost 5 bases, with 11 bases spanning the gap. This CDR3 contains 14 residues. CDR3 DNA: TGTGCCAGCAGCGTAGCCCCCGGACATTATGGCTACACCTTC. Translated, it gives CASSVAPGHYGYTF. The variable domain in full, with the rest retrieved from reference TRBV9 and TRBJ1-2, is DSGVTQTPKHLITATGQRVTLRCSPRSGDLSVYWYQQSLDQGLQFLIQYYNGEERAKGNILERFSAQQFPDLHSELNLSSLELGDSALYFCASSVAPGHYGYTFGSGTRLTVV.

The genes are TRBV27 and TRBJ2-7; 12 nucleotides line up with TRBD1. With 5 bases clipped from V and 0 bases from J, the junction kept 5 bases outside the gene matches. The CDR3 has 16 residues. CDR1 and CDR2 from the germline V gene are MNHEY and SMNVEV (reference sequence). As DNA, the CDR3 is TGTGCCAGCAGTGGGGGGACAGGGGGCCACTCCTACGAGCAGTACTTC. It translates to CASSGGTGGHSYEQYF.

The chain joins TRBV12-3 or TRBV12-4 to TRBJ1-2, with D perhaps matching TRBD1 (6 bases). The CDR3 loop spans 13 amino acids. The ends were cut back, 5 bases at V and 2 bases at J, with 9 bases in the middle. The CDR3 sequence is CASSPDRNYGYTF. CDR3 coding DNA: TGTGCCAGCAGTCCAGACAGGAACTATGGCTACACCTTC.

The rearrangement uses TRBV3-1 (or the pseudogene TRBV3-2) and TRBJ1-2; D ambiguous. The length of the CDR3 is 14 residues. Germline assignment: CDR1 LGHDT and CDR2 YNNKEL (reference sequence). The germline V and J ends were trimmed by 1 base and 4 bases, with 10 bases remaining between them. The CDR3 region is CASSQGAGRYGYTF. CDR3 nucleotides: TGTGCCAGCAGCCAAGGAGCAGGCCGCTATGGCTACACCTTC.

The CDR3, as DNA: TGTGCCAGCAGCTTAGCCCCGACAGGGGTGGGCGAGCAGTACTTC. It is translated as CASSLAPTGVGEQYF. This sequence joins TRBV7-9 and TRBJ2-7, with TRBD1 identical over 8 bases. From germline, CDR1 is SEHNR and CDR2 FQNEAQ (reference sequence). The junction had 7 bases not matched to a gene; V was cut back by 0 bases and J by 6 bases. The CDR3 is 15 amino acids.

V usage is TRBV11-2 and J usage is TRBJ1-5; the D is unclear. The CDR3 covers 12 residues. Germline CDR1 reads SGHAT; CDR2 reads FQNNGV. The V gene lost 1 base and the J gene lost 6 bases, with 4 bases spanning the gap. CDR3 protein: CASSLAGQPQHF. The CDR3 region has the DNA TGTGCCAGCAGCTTAGCTGGTCAGCCCCAGCATTTT.

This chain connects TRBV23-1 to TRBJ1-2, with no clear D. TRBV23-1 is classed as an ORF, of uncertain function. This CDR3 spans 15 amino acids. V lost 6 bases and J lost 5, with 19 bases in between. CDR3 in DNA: TGCGCCAGCAGCCCACTATACGCAGGCGGTTATGGCTACACCTTC. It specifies CASSPLYAGGYGYTF.

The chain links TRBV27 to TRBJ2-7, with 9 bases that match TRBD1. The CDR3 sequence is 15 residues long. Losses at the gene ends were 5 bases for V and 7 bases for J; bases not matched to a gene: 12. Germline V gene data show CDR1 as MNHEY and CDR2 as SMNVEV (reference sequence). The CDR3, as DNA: TGTGCCAGCAGTCACCTGGGACAGGGTAGGTGGGAGCAGTACTTC. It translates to CASSHLGQGRWEQYF.

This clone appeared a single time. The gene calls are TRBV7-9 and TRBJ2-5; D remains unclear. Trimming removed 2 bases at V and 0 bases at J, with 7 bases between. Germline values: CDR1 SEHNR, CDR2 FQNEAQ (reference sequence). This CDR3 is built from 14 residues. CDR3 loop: CASSLMGNQETQYF. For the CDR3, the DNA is TGTGCCAGCAGCTTAATGGGAAACCAAGAGACCCAGTACTTC. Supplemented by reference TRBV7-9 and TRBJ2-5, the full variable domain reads DTGVSQNPRHKITKRGQNVTFRCDPISEHNRLYWYRQTLGQGPEFLTYFQNEAQLEKSRLLSDRFSAERPKGSFSTLEIQRTEQGDSAMYLCASSLMGNQETQYFGPGTRLLVL.

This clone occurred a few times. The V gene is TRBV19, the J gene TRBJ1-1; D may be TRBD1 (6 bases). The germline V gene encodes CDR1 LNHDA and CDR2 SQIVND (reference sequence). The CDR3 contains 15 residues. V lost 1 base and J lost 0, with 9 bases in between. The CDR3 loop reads CASSIARTVNTEAFF. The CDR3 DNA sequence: TGTGCCAGTAGTATAGCCCGGACAGTGAACACTGAAGCTTTCTTT.

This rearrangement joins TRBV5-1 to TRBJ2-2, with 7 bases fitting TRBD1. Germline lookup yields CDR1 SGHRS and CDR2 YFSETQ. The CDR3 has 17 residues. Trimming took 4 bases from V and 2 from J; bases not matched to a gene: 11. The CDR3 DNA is TGCGCCAGCAGCCCACTAGAGGGACAGATCAACACCGGGGAGCTGTTTTTT. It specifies CASSPLEGQINTGELFF. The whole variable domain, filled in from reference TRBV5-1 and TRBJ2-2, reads KAGVTQTPRYLIKTRGQQVTLSCSPISGHRSVSWYQQTPGQGLQFLFEYFSETQRNKGNFPGRFSGRQFSNSRSEMNVSTLELGDSALYLCASSPLEGQINTGELFFGEGSRLTVL.